This T cell receptor beta chain was identified in a study of identical twins. With no exceptions, donors were healthy Caucasians. Germline assignment: CDR1 DFQATT and CDR2 SNEGSKA (reference sequence). The CDR3 is 14 amino acids. After removal of 0 bases from V and 3 bases from J, the junction contained 3 bases not matched to a gene. MiXCR, applied by TCRdb to the 5' RACE reads, yields one record per CDR3 protein. This sample carries 690,000 or so distinct CDR3 sequences, 8.6% of them seen once, and the ten largest clones take around 0.95%. These sequences were also reported in another study, on yellow fever vaccine responses in identical twins. As that study records: Vaccine-induced T cell responses in twins were reportedly observed to appear partly convergent, partly personalized.

The sample comprised PBMCs. The receptor was derived from a woman younger than 30 in good health. The J gene is TRBJ2-7, the V gene TRBV20-1; 9 nucleotides align to TRBD2. CDR3 protein: CSARDLAGSYEQYF. The CDR3 nucleotides read TGCAGTGCTAGAGATCTAGCGGGAAGCTACGAGCAGTACTTC.